What follows are 30 T cell receptor beta chains derived from one specimen sequenced in a study of post-analysis software for immune sequencing data. Study-level points and caveats: Five or six TRBV segments, TRBV5-6, TRBV5-1 and TRBV20-1 among them, were found more frequent in patients than controls.

The antigens for these receptors are not known. Incorporated into the TCR beta cDNA libraries were unique molecular identifiers, which served to reduce PCR and sequencing biases. TCRdb re-derived calls from the PCR reads in MiXCR, one entry per CDR3 protein. The table records roughly 540,000 distinct CDR3 sequences, around 31% of them present only once. Sequenced sample: blood. Receptor source: a girl younger than 18 with multiple sclerosis.

This chain uses TRBV19 with TRBJ1-2; no definite D call. With 0 bases removed from V and 4 bases from J, the gap between germline ends came to 9 bases. Per the germline V gene, CDR1 is LNHDA and CDR2 is SQIVND (reference sequence). The CDR3 is made up of 14 amino acids. The CDR3 protein is CASSIDDPFYGYTF. The CDR3 DNA is TGTGCCAGTAGTATAGACGACCCGTTCTATGGCTACACCTTC.

The J gene is TRBJ2-1, the V gene TRBV12-3 or TRBV12-4; 7 bases map to TRBD1. This CDR3 contains 17 residues. V was pared by 11 bases and J by 1 base, with 17 bases of the junction left unmatched. This chain's CDR3 is CACTLELGGRSYNEQFF. The DNA for the CDR3 is TGTGCCTGCACCTTAGAGTTAGGGGGCAGGTCCTACAATGAGCAGTTCTTC.

This clonotype has only a few counts. This chain joins TRBV29-1 and TRBJ2-6, with D possibly TRBD1 on 6 matching bases. The CDR3 is 13 amino acids. Germline V lookup: CDR1 SQVTM, CDR2 ANQGSEA. The V and J ends lost 6 bases and 10 bases respectively, with 16 bases between them. CDR3: CSVLDRSLNVLTF. DNA of the CDR3: TGCAGCGTCTTAGACAGGTCCTTGAACGTCCTGACTTTC.

The chain couples TRBV6-1 to TRBJ2-3; TRBD2 might be the D (5 bases). The CDR3 spans 17 residues. The V end was cut by 7 bases, the J end by 2 bases, with 22 bases between. Germline V gene sequence: CDR1 MNHNS, CDR2 SASEGT. CDR3 region: CASTPPRGRVNTDTQYF. In nucleotides, the CDR3 is TGTGCCAGCACTCCCCCGAGAGGGCGGGTGAACACAGATACGCAGTATTTT.

Only a few counts were recorded for this clonotype. This rearrangement joins TRBV6-5 to TRBJ1-5; D not certain. The V end lost 5 bases, the J end lost 7 bases, and 12 bases lay between the germline ends. The CDR3 covers 13 residues. Germline values: CDR1 MNHEY, CDR2 SVGAGI. CDR3 sequence (DNA): TGTGCCAGCAGTCCCCTTACAAGACAGCCCCAGCATTTT. Protein product: CASSPLTRQPQHF.

The V gene is TRBV7-9, the J gene TRBJ2-5; D remains unclear. V lost 5 bases and J lost 2, with 9 bases in between. From germline, CDR1 is SEHNR and CDR2 FQNEAQ (reference sequence). This CDR3 spans 13 amino acids. CDR3 nucleotide sequence: TGTGCCAGCAGCGGGCAGATTCAAGAGACCCAGTACTTC. Protein sequence: CASSGQIQETQYF.

This clonotype was detected a few times. The chain links TRBV20-1 to TRBJ2-3; TRBD2 might be the D (6 bases). The length of the CDR3 is 15 residues. Germline V gene data show CDR1 as DFQATT and CDR2 as SNEGSKA (reference sequence). The germline V and J ends were trimmed by 5 bases and 0 bases, with 15 bases remaining between them. As DNA, the CDR3 is TGCAGTGCTGATGGCCCGGGACTTAGCACAGATACGCAGTATTTT. It yields the protein CSADGPGLSTDTQYF.

This clonotype was observed a few times. CDR3: CASSLAFLAGGTDTQYF. The CDR3 DNA follows: TGTGCCAGCAGCTTGGCCTTTCTAGCGGGGGGGACAGATACGCAGTATTTT. This chain uses TRBV5-6 with TRBJ2-3, with 12 bases fitting TRBD2. J gave up 3 bases and V 0 bases, and 5 bases lay outside the gene matches. Germline loops: CDR1 SGHDT, CDR2 YYEEEE. The CDR3 loop spans 17 amino acids.

The V call is TRBV5-1, the J call TRBJ2-7; D gene uncertain. The CDR3 covers 13 residues. CDR1 and CDR2 from the germline V gene are SGHRS and YFSETQ. V lost 4 bases to trimming and J lost 4 bases, with 12 bases between them. The DNA of the CDR3 is TGCGCCAGCAGCCTGGCCCCGAAATACGAGCAGTACTTC. Protein: CASSLAPKYEQYF.

V gene TRBV15 combines with J gene TRBJ2-3, with TRBD1 identical over 11 bases. The V gene's germline CDR1 is LNHNV and CDR2 YYDKDF (reference sequence). This CDR3 contains 14 residues. J lost 9 bases, V lost 3 bases, and 5 bases had no gene match. CDR3 DNA: TGTGCCACCAGCAGTGGGACAGGGGGTTTGACGCAGTATTTT. Translating it yields CATSSGTGGLTQYF.

This chain links TRBV11-2 with TRBJ2-3; no definite D call. This CDR3 region has 15 residues. CDR1 and CDR2 (germline): SGHAT, FQNNGV. V was clipped by 4 bases and J by 1 base, with 12 bases between them. The CDR3 loop is CASSSDYGRTDTQYF. Written as DNA, the CDR3 is TGTGCCAGCAGCTCGGATTACGGACGCACAGATACGCAGTATTTT.

The rearrangement links TRBV5-5 to TRBJ1-1; D is unresolved. The CDR3 sequence is 15 residues long. From germline, CDR1 is SGHKS and CDR2 YYEKEE (reference sequence). V was pared by 4 bases and J by 4 bases, with 17 bases between. CDR3: CASSPQLEVFTEAFF. DNA for the CDR3: TGTGCCAGCAGCCCCCAGCTCGAGGTGTTCACTGAAGCTTTCTTT.

This clonotype came up a few times. The chain joins TRBV7-9 to TRBJ1-1, with D perhaps TRBD1 (5 bases). CDR3 length: 15 amino acids. Deletions cut 1 base from V and 0 bases from J, with 9 bases between. Germline loops: CDR1 SEHNR, CDR2 FQNEAQ (reference sequence). CDR3 loop: CASSLVGRVNTEAFF. DNA of the CDR3: TGTGCCAGCAGCTTAGTTGGCAGGGTGAACACTGAAGCTTTCTTT.

The gene calls are TRBV20-1 and TRBJ2-5; D possibly corresponds to TRBD2 (7 bases). Germline V gene sequence: CDR1 DFQATT, CDR2 SNEGSKA (reference sequence). With 2 bases removed from V and 5 bases from J, the gap between germline ends came to 15 bases. The CDR3 has 14 amino acids. DNA of the CDR3: TGCAGTGCTAGAAGGGGGGGGCCGGGGGAGACCCAGTACTTC. As protein: CSARRGGPGETQYF.

This clonotype came up a few times. The CDR3 bases are TGCAGTGCAGACAGAGGATGCTACGAGCAGTACTTC. Residues: CSADRGCYEQYF. J is TRBJ2-5 and V is TRBV20-1, with D tentatively TRBD1 (5 bases). The J call may not be correct, given that the DNA end is closer to TRBJ2-7. Germline V gene data show CDR1 as DFQATT and CDR2 as SNEGSKA (reference sequence). The CDR3 is 12 residues long.

There are many counts of this clonotype. The rearrangement joins TRBV15 to TRBJ2-5; TRBD1 matches at 7 bases. Germline-derived CDR1 and CDR2 are LNHNV and YYDKDF (reference sequence). This CDR3 comprises 14 residues. V was clipped by 4 bases and J by 4 bases; unmatched bases: 6. CDR3 sequence (DNA): TGTGCCACCAGCAACCCGACAGGGTCAGAGACCCAGTACTTC. Translation gives CATSNPTGSETQYF.

This chain links TRBV28 with TRBJ1-1, with 8 bases aligning to TRBD1. V trimming: 2 bases; J trimming: 1 base; junction bases outside the gene matches: 3. The germline V gene has CDR1 MDHEN and CDR2 SYDVKM. CDR3 length: 15 residues. The CDR3 reads CASSLGGTGNTEAFF. The CDR3 DNA follows: TGTGCCAGCAGTTTAGGCGGGACAGGGAACACTGAAGCTTTCTTT.

CDR3 amino acids: CSVNGLGNPEAFF. CDR3 DNA: TGCAGCGTGAACGGGCTTGGAAACCCTGAAGCTTTCTTT. The chain recombines TRBV29-1 with TRBJ1-1, with unresolved D. Deletions cut 6 bases from V and 6 bases from J, with 17 bases between. There are 13 residues in the CDR3. Germline V CDR1 and CDR2: SQVTM, ANQGSEA.

A few counts support this clonotype. The CDR3 DNA follows: TGCAGTGCTAGGGGCGGGGCTAGCGACGGTCCTTCCTACACCGGGGAGCTGTTTTTT. Its translation: CSARGGASDGPSYTGELFF. The chain uses TRBV20-1 and TRBJ2-2; TRBD2 might be the D (6 bases). V lost 3 bases, J lost 3 bases, and 26 bases lay in between. This CDR3 has 19 residues. The germline V gene has CDR1 DFQATT and CDR2 SNEGSKA (reference sequence).

Concerning this clonotype itself: One end of the junction is discordant with germline, which a read error may explain. The chain recombines TRBV29-1 with TRBJ1-2, with TRBD1 matching 7 bases. This CDR3 is built from 13 residues. Per the germline V gene, CDR1 is SQVTM and CDR2 is ANQGSEA. The chain's CDR3 is CSGATGVGYDYTF. DNA of the CDR3: TGCAGCGGGGCCACAGGGGTCGGCTATGACTACACCTTC.

This clonotype was observed a few times. The chain recombines TRBV12-3 or TRBV12-4 with TRBJ1-4, with D maybe TRBD1 (5 bases). The germline V and J ends were trimmed by 10 bases and 4 bases, with 7 bases remaining between them. The CDR3 has 11 residues. CDR3 bases: TGTGCCACGGGGGATAATGAAAAACTGTTTTTT. Encoded protein: CATGDNEKLFF.

In this sample, this clonotype turned up a few times. The rearrangement links TRBV24-1 to TRBJ2-5; D possibly corresponds to TRBD1 (6 bases). CDR3 length: 14 residues. The germline V and J ends were trimmed by 5 bases and 2 bases, with 11 bases remaining between them. Germline CDR1 KGHDR, CDR2 SFDVKD. In DNA form, the CDR3 reads TGTGCCACCAGTGTGACAGGTGGGCAAGAGACCCAGTACTTC. Translated: CATSVTGGQETQYF.

The chain carries TRBV5-1 and TRBJ1-1; D unclear. Germline CDR1 SGHRS, CDR2 YFSETQ. Deletions cut 7 bases from V and 1 base from J, with 11 bases between. The CDR3 loop spans 13 amino acids. The CDR3 DNA follows: TGCGCCAGCGGATCGACTACGAACACTGAAGCTTTCTTT. Residues: CASGSTTNTEAFF.

This clonotype was found a few times. V usage is TRBV10-3 and J usage is TRBJ1-2; the D is unclear. V lost 2 bases, J lost 2 bases, and 12 bases lay in between. CDR3 length: 15 residues. Germline V lookup: CDR1 ENHRY, CDR2 SYGVKD. CDR3 in amino acids: CAISEGPATNYGYTF. The CDR3 DNA reads as TGTGCCATCAGTGAGGGGCCAGCCACCAACTATGGCTACACCTTC.

The CDR3 sequence is CASSAGAPNTEAFF. The CDR3 DNA follows: TGTGCCAGCAGTGCAGGGGCCCCCAACACTGAAGCTTTCTTT. V is TRBV2 and J is TRBJ1-1, with D possibly being TRBD1 (6 bases). The germline CDR1 and CDR2 sequences are SNHLY and FYNNEI. V dropped 4 bases and J dropped 2 bases, with 11 bases sitting between them. The CDR3 length is 14 residues. The full variable domain, in which reference TRBV2 and TRBJ1-1 provide the parts outside the CDR3, is EPEVTQTPSHQVTQMGQEVILRCVPISNHLYFYWYRQILGQKVEFLVSFYNNEISEKSEIFDDQFSVERPDGSNFTLKIRSTKLEDSAMYFCASSAGAPNTEAFFGQGTRLTVV.

The chain combines TRBV4-1 with TRBJ1-2; D is unresolved. This CDR3 is built from 16 residues. Germline CDR1 is MGHRA and CDR2 is YSYEKL. V shed 0 bases and J shed 0 bases, with 11 bases lying between them. In DNA form, the CDR3 reads TGCGCCAGCAGCCAAGAAGTAGGGCGAACTAACTATGGCTACACCTTC. This gives the protein CASSQEVGRTNYGYTF.

This clonotype was recorded many times. The chain employs TRBV20-1 and TRBJ2-4; D remains unclear. The germline gives CDR1 DFQATT, CDR2 SNEGSKA (reference sequence). V was trimmed by 3 bases and J by 0 bases, leaving 12 bases between them. The CDR3 runs to 15 residues. Here the CDR3 reads CSASRSDVAKNIQYF. In nucleotides, the CDR3 is TGCAGTGCTAGTAGATCTGATGTAGCCAAAAACATTCAGTACTTC.

V usage is TRBV27 and J usage is TRBJ1-5; 7 nucleotides match TRBD1. V shed 6 bases, J shed 1 base, and the junction held 9 bases outside the gene matches. From germline, CDR1 is MNHEY and CDR2 SMNVEV (reference sequence). The CDR3 length is 16 residues. CDR3 in DNA: TGTGCCAGCAGCCAACAGGGGCGTGGGAGCAATCAGCCCCAGCATTTT. Protein: CASSQQGRGSNQPQHF.

The chain carries TRBV7-2 and TRBJ1-6; D unclear. The CDR3 totals 13 residues. Trimming took 3 bases from V and 8 from J, leaving 8 bases between them. Looked up from germline, CDR1 is SGHTA and CDR2 is FQGNSA. The CDR3 reads CASSFFQYSPLHF. The CDR3 DNA is TGTGCCAGCAGCTTCTTTCAATATTCACCCCTCCACTTT. Based on the CDR3 plus reference TRBV7-2 and TRBJ1-6, the full variable domain is GAGVSQSPSNKVTEKGKDVELRCDPISGHTALYWYRQSLGQGLEFLIYFQGNSAPDKSGLPSDRFSAERTGGSVSTLTIQRTQQEDSAVYLCASSFFQYSPLHFGNGTRLTVT.

The V and J genes are TRBV12-3 or TRBV12-4 and TRBJ1-2; 10 bases map to TRBD1. This CDR3 spans 14 amino acids. Trimming took 5 bases from V and 3 from J; bases not matched to a gene: 3. CDR3 DNA: TGTGCCAGCAGTGAGACAGGGGGCGACTATGGCTACACCTTC. Its protein is CASSETGGDYGYTF.